What follows is one T cell receptor beta chain and its context. What this receptor recognizes is not known. No base qualities exist here, and no much larger clone lies one base off it. The library was produced with the immunoSEQ multiplex PCR assay. A mixture of 60 forward primers for TCR Vbeta segments and 13 reverse primers for TCR Jbeta segments was used in the multiplex PCR. A multiplex PCR assay on genomic DNA amplified the CDR3 region of rearranged TCR beta genes. On the Illumina HiSeq System, the amplified TCR beta libraries were sequenced as 87-base-pair reads. Per the original workflow: Across the 700 or so repertoires, a later analysis counted 80 million or so unique TCR beta chains, around 10 million of which were shared by at least two donors. Raw reads were error-corrected and collapsed into unique sequences by a nearest-neighbor algorithm in which closely related sequences were merged to remove PCR and sequencing errors. To assign V, D and J gene segments, CDR3 sequences were aligned to IMGT reference sequences. For a sequence to be retained, a match of at least six nucleotides was required to both a V gene segment and a J gene segment. Rearrangements were classified as productive when the CDR3 lacked stop codons and remained in frame with V and J, and all other rearrangements were classified as non-productive. Following IMGT convention, CDR3 was defined as the stretch from the second conserved V-encoded cysteine to the conserved J-encoded phenylalanine. In an earlier analysis of more than 550 of the donors, sequences lacking an unambiguous match to a single V gene segment were excluded. In an earlier analysis of approximately 610 of the donors, V segments were called functional above 56.7% productive rearrangements and were called segregating when the between-donor standard deviation exceeded 5%. A statistical classification framework was built to diagnose cytomegalovirus status from the catalog of TCR beta chain sequences. V and J gene assignment, in a later analysis, came from comparing TCR nucleotide sequences with IMGT/GENE-DB human TR gene sequences. The TCRdist pipeline was used in a later analysis to assign CDR3 sequences and most-parsimonious VDJ recombination scenarios. A later analysis defined each TCR beta chain by its CDR3 amino acid sequence plus V-gene family, and excluded reads lacking a unique V-gene family. In a later analysis, fewer than 650 highly shared, low-generation-probability nucleotide sequences were removed to address suspected cross-contamination and a sequencing artifact. A later analysis calculated a clonal expansion index for each public chain from normalized within-repertoire ranks of inferred template counts. In a later analysis, generation probabilities were computed with a VDJ recombination model fitted to out-of-frame rearrangements, and the resulting probabilities were checked against IGoR. In a later analysis, TCR-TCR, TCR-HLA and TCR-CMV co-occurrence was scored with hypergeometric tests, and a repertoire-size bias correction was applied to TCR pairs. False discovery rates were estimated in a later analysis by permuting HLA or CMV assignments 20 times. In a later analysis, co-occurring TCRs were grouped with DBSCAN, and TCRdist sequence similarity was added when clustering was performed within HLA-allele-positive subsets. Repertoires with fewer than 30,000 or more than 120,000 public chains were left out of co-occurrence clustering, as were a handful of repertoires with anomalous nucleotide sharing. The immuneACCESS repertoire file appears here via TCRdb, limited to in-frame rearrangements. These files lack a portion of the clones; in checked studies, under half of the deficit traces to unresolved V genes, and the cause of the others is not known. D and trimming were read from the DNA, whereas the V and J calls and clone size are those reported in that table. This sample has about 120,000 clones in its table, and about 76% of those were observed once. Roughly 30% of the sample belongs to the ten largest clones.

This specimen comes from a study of cytomegalovirus exposure and HLA in healthy donors (TCRdb year 2017). Study-level background: In an earlier analysis of approximately 500 of the donors, 276 Gb of sequence data and 120 million or so unique TCR beta sequences from roughly 200 million T cells were reported. HLA typing covered class I and class II loci at four-digit resolution. Rather than using new phenotypic data, the later analysis identified candidate immune exposures from TCR beta sequences and from how often those sequences occurred across donors. All discovery cohort repertoires had been generated on a single sequencing platform. Using immunosequencing, the study profiled T cell repertoires from around 670 subjects and related those repertoires to cytomegalovirus serostatus. An early release covering 550 to 700 HLA-typed donors comprised approximately 290 gigabases of sequencing data and roughly 86 million unique TCR sequences. An earlier analysis of 500 to 750 of the donors applied high-throughput TCR beta sequencing to assess whether each TCR beta V gene segment acted as functional or pseudogenic. The study aimed to test whether signatures of past pathogen exposure could be identified by cataloging public T cell receptors. Besides the first cohort of 666 subjects, a separate validation cohort made up of some 110 different subjects was used. Donor age, sex, ethnicity and CMV serostatus were collected together with the repertoire data. In a later analysis, previously published TCR beta repertoires from about 640 donors were re-analyzed and high-resolution HLA genotyping was added so that TCR occurrence patterns could be studied. Among under 450 genotyped donors of the cohort, an average of approximately 230,000 unique TCR beta nucleotide sequences were sequenced per donor, roughly a sixth of them non-productive. Typing coverage differed by locus: A, B, C, DRB1 and DQB1 were typed in roughly 620-630 donors, DQA1 in roughly 500, DPA1 in 600 to 610, and DPB1 in 450 to 490. Because of strong linkage in the cohort, roughly five DR-DQ haplotypes were treated as single units for association and clustering. To predict cytomegalovirus infection status, the study combined high-throughput TCR immunosequencing, statistical association of individual TCRs with disease status, and machine learning. Genome-wide SNP genotypes for about three fifths of the roughly 670 donors were used in a later genetic analysis, which treated that subset as a discovery cohort. The genetic ancestry cluster associated with self-reported Caucasian donors included 70% to 85% of the 398 genotyped donors.

V lost 4 bases and J lost 5 bases; the stretch between them is 20 bases long. The CDR3 spans 16 residues, from the cysteine through the phenylalanine. The only DNA kept is the CDR3, 48 bases in frame from the first base. Based on the germline V gene (reference sequence), the CDR1 and CDR2 sequences are MNHEY and SMNVEV. The cohort comprised around 700 healthy bone marrow donors. All cohort members were sampled while nominally healthy, although unrecorded immune exposures were likely present. The donor was CMV seropositive and belonged to the group of 250 to 300 seropositive cohort members. A peripheral blood sample was provided by each donor, and peripheral blood mononuclear cells were used for TCR beta sequencing. The Qiagen DNeasy Blood Extraction Kit was used to extract genomic DNA from the blood cell samples. What the study reported, not specific to this receptor: The authors suggested that the approach could potentially be generalized to other disease states and immunological phenotypes. In the study, approximately 160 TCR beta chains were listed as associated with cytomegalovirus. In a later analysis, the rate of TCR association differed among HLA loci, with DRB1 alleles having the most associated TCRs and HLA-C alleles having the fewest. The 87-base-pair reads could not distinguish some IMGT-functional V segments, including TRBV6-2 and TRBV6-3, so those segments were excluded. Immune exposure information for the cohort was limited to CMV serostatus. This cohort had only TCR beta chains sequenced, and the lack of alpha or paired-chain data limited which features could be detected. V-gene and J-gene trimming of TCR beta chains was associated with a missense DCLRE1C variant in a later genetic analysis, and the association was replicated in an independent cohort. At a false discovery rate of 0.05, a later analysis linked 16,951 TCR beta sequences to specific HLA alleles. Compared with the roughly 670-donor mean, donors in an Asian-associated ancestry cluster had fewer N-insertions in productive TCRs, according to a later genetic analysis. In vitro tests confirmed that three of the cytomegalovirus-associated TCR beta chains recognize cytomegalovirus antigens. Compared with equally common non-associated chains, HLA-associated TCR beta chains in a later analysis were more clonally expanded and had lower generation probabilities. Because HLA typing was unavailable for some donors at each locus, only the typed subset was used in association tests. A later analysis reported that several top co-occurrence clusters appeared linked to parvovirus B19, influenza, CMV and Epstein-Barr virus. Roughly uniform sequencing depth across donors was assumed in presence/absence analyses, although this assumption may not hold. While some public TCRs were present in many individuals, most TCR sequences turned up only very rarely across donors. Linkage disequilibrium might explain the correlated functional status among segregating V segments, but an unknown experimental factor could not be ruled out. When HLA alleles, especially DR and DQ, strongly co-occurred, TCR associations were difficult to assign to individual alleles. A later analysis found that most CMV-associated TCR beta chains appeared HLA-restricted, with HLA associations seemingly driven largely by CMV exposure. A further reported finding was that TCR beta sequences accurately predicted the HLA-A and HLA-B alleles for most subjects in the first cohort. The classifier was reported to diagnose cytomegalovirus status with high specificity and sensitivity in both the original cohort and the validation cohort. The sequencing pipeline was judged likely to have produced a cluster of highly shared sequence variants as a technical artifact. Broadly in line with IMGT annotations, most TCR beta V segments showed up in productive rearrangements about 87% or about 30% of the time in an earlier analysis of roughly 590 of the donors. Because counts were too low, more than 15 rarely observed V segments, including chromosome 9 orphons, were left out of the earlier analysis of 500 to 650 of the donors.

The sequencing input was PBMCs. This receptor was identified in a man aged 55 to 70 in good health and CMV-seropositive. The chain employs TRBV27 and TRBJ1-2, with a weak D call of TRBD1 (5 bases match). The bases are TGTGCCAGCAGTTCTATCACGGGGGTCAGGGCATATGGCTACACCTTC. Its translation reads: CASSSITGVRAYGYTF.